These 25 T cell receptor beta chains were sequenced from one sample in a study of shared clonotypes between healthy human individuals. Produced via immunoSEQ multiplex PCR; TCRdb's table is partial and in-frame only. The sample yields about 1.5 million clones, approximately 98% seen once. The source material was naive CD4+ T cells sorted from blood. Noted subset: CD45RA+ positively selected. The receptor set was obtained from a young man in good health.

J is TRBJ2-7 and V is TRBV11-2, with 10 bases matching TRBD2. The CDR3 has 16 amino acids. V trimming: 1 base; J trimming: 0 bases; junction bases outside the gene matches: 3. Germline CDR1 reads SGHAT; CDR2 reads FQNNGV. CDR3 residues: CASSLGLAGTSYEQYF. The CDR3 nucleotides read TGTGCCAGCAGCTTAGGACTAGCGGGTACCTCCTACGAGCAGTACTTC. The full variable domain, completed using reference TRBV11-2 and TRBJ2-7, is EAGVAQSPRYKIIEKRQSVAFWCNPISGHATLYWYQQILGQGPKLLIQFQNNGVVDDSQLPKDRFSAERLKGVDSTLKIQPAKLEDSAVYLCASSLGLAGTSYEQYFGPGTRLTVT.

This chain connects TRBV28 to TRBJ2-7, with D unclear. The CDR3 runs 14 residues. Germline loops: CDR1 MDHEN, CDR2 SYDVKM. V was pared by 6 bases and J by 3 bases, with 15 bases between. DNA of the CDR3: TGTGCCAGCAGCCCGACCACGTGGAGCTACGAGCAGTACTTC. Amino acids: CASSPTTWSYEQYF.

The J gene is TRBJ2-1, the V gene TRBV14, with D maybe TRBD2 (6 bases). CDR3 length: 15 amino acids. Germline V gene data show CDR1 as SGHDN and CDR2 as FVKESK. Trimming took 4 bases from V and 0 from J, leaving 10 bases between them. CDR3 DNA sequence: TGTGCCAGCAGCCGAAGCGGGTTCTCCTACAATGAGCAGTTCTTC. Protein sequence: CASSRSGFSYNEQFF.

V gene TRBV11-2 combines with J gene TRBJ2-5; D is unresolved. CDR1 SGHAT and CDR2 FQNNGV come from the germline V gene. The CDR3 is made up of 13 amino acids. V was pared by 1 base and J by 5 bases, with 8 bases between. The DNA of the CDR3 is TGTGCCAGCAGCTTAGGGACGGCGGAGACCCAGTACTTC. Encoded protein: CASSLGTAETQYF.

The V gene is TRBV28, the J gene TRBJ1-1; D is unclear. The CDR3 consists of 14 residues. Germline V lookup: CDR1 MDHEN, CDR2 SYDVKM. The germline V and J ends were trimmed by 4 bases and 7 bases, with 16 bases remaining between them. The CDR3 loop is CASSSPGKPIEAFF. The DNA for the CDR3 is TGTGCCAGCAGTTCCCCGGGGAAACCGATTGAAGCTTTCTTT.

The chain recombines TRBV19 with TRBJ2-2, with 11 nucleotides matching TRBD1. Germline assignment: CDR1 LNHDA and CDR2 SQIVND (reference sequence). CDR3 size: 17 residues. The ends lost 6 bases at V and 3 bases at J; junction bases unmatched: 9. The CDR3 protein is CASSPMDRGPYTGELFF. The DNA for the CDR3 is TGTGCCAGTAGCCCTATGGACAGGGGGCCATACACCGGGGAGCTGTTTTTT. Using reference TRBV19 and TRBJ2-2 for the parts outside the CDR3, the full variable domain is DGGITQSPKYLFRKEGQNVTLSCEQNLNHDAMYWYRQDPGQGLRLIYYSQIVNDFQKGDIAEGYSVSREKKESFPLTVTSAQKNPTAFYLCASSPMDRGPYTGELFFGEGSRLTVL.

V is TRBV7-9 and J is TRBJ1-4; TRBD1 is a possible D gene (5 bases). Germline loops: CDR1 SEHNR, CDR2 FQNEAQ (reference sequence). The ends were cut back, 5 bases at V and 8 bases at J, with 18 bases in the middle. The CDR3 has 15 amino acids. CDR3 residues: CASSLRGEHLEKLFF. The CDR3 DNA sequence: TGTGCCAGCAGCCTACGAGGGGAGCATCTGGAAAAACTGTTTTTT.

The chain is built from TRBV5-1 and TRBJ1-2, with D possibly TRBD1 on 6 matching bases. V shed 4 bases and J shed 6 bases, with 19 bases lying between them. The CDR3 has 15 residues. From germline, CDR1 is SGHRS and CDR2 YFSETQ. CDR3 region: CASSPWGGPQDGYTF. CDR3 nucleotide sequence: TGCGCCAGCAGCCCCTGGGGGGGGCCCCAGGATGGCTACACCTTC.

The chain couples TRBV6-6 to TRBJ2-1; weak D call: TRBD2 (6 bases). Trimming removed 2 bases from V and 5 bases from J, with 16 bases in between. Germline values: CDR1 MNHNY, CDR2 SVGAGI (reference sequence). The CDR3 has 16 amino acids. The CDR3 DNA reads as TGTGCCAGCAGTTACCGTGGGGGTAGCGGCAACAATGAGCAGTTCTTC. Translated, it gives CASSYRGGSGNNEQFF.

The chain links TRBV7-8 to TRBJ2-4, with a tentative D call TRBD2 (6 bases). Between the trimmed V and J ends, which lost 4 bases and 9 bases, there was a span of 16 bases. The V gene's germline CDR1 is SGHVS and CDR2 FQNEAQ. The CDR3 has 14 amino acids. The CDR3 sequence is CASSSEAGSVIQYF. In nucleotides, the CDR3 is TGTGCCAGCAGCTCAGAGGCGGGGAGTGTCATTCAGTACTTC.

V gene TRBV10-2 combines with J gene TRBJ2-1; D might be TRBD2 (6 bases). Germline values: CDR1 WSHSY, CDR2 SAAADI. V lost 7 bases to trimming and J lost 1 base, with 14 bases between them. There are 15 residues in the CDR3. In DNA form, the CDR3 reads TGCGCCAGCATCAAGAGCGGGCCATCCTACAATGAGCAGTTCTTC. It yields the protein CASIKSGPSYNEQFF.

The table lists this clone with a count of one. The chain employs TRBV11-2 and TRBJ2-1; no reliable D call. There are 11 residues in the CDR3. Trimming took 3 bases from V and 15 from J, leaving 12 bases between them. Germline V gives CDR1 SGHAT, CDR2 FQNNGV. The CDR3 reads CASSLGVTAFF. CDR3 coding DNA: TGTGCCAGCAGCTTGGGCGTCACGGCGTTCTTC.

The V call is TRBV6-5, the J call TRBJ2-7, with 7 bases identical to TRBD1. V dropped 4 bases and J dropped 4; count of bases not matched to a gene: 10. The CDR3 covers 15 residues. The germline CDR1 and CDR2 sequences are MNHEY and SVGAGI. CDR3 amino acids: CASSSPPTGFYEQYF. CDR3 nucleotides: TGTGCCAGCAGTTCCCCCCCGACAGGGTTTTACGAGCAGTACTTC.

The CDR3 nucleotides read TGCGCCAGCAGCTCCCTAGCGGGTCAGGATACGCAGTATTTT. The encoded protein is CASSSLAGQDTQYF. The chain joins TRBV5-1 to TRBJ2-3, with 8 bases matching TRBD2. CDR1 SGHRS and CDR2 YFSETQ come from the germline V gene. V trimming: 3 bases; J trimming: 6 bases; junction bases outside the gene matches: 6. The CDR3 has 14 residues.

The V call is TRBV18, the J call TRBJ2-4, with TRBD2 matching 11 bases. After removal of 1 base from V and 3 bases from J, the junction contained 8 bases not matched to a gene. The CDR3 sequence is 18 residues long. Per germline, CDR1 KGHSH and CDR2 LQKENI. The CDR3 reads CASSPQSGLAVGKNIQYF. The CDR3 DNA reads as TGTGCCAGCTCACCACAGTCGGGACTAGCGGTTGGCAAAAACATTCAGTACTTC.

The chain is built from TRBV6-5 and TRBJ1-5, with no clear D. Trimming removed 2 bases from V and 3 bases from J, with 5 bases in between. CDR1 is MNHEY and CDR2 is SVGAGI in the germline V gene. The CDR3 is 13 amino acids. This CDR3 is CASSYTFNQPQHF. In DNA form, the CDR3 reads TGTGCCAGCAGTTACACGTTCAATCAGCCCCAGCATTTT.

The chain has TRBV2 and TRBJ1-5, with D unclear. The CDR3 loop spans 15 amino acids. Germline CDR1 reads SNHLY; CDR2 reads FYNNEI. The V gene lost 1 base and the J gene lost 4 bases, with 11 bases spanning the gap. The CDR3 nucleotides read TGTGCCAGCAGTGAAGGTTCCGGGAGAAATCAGCCCCAGCATTTT. Amino acids: CASSEGSGRNQPQHF.

This chain joins TRBV2 and TRBJ2-2; tentatively, D is TRBD2 (6 bases). The CDR3 extends over 12 amino acids. Germline V gene sequence: CDR1 SNHLY, CDR2 FYNNEI. Trimming removed 8 bases from V and 7 bases from J, with 11 bases in between. CDR3 coding DNA: TGTGCCAGCGGGAGGTCGGGCGGGGAGCTGTTTTTT. This translates into CASGRSGGELFF.

V gene TRBV6-1 combines with J gene TRBJ2-1; a possible D gene is TRBD2 (5 bases). V gave up 2 bases and J gave up 3 bases, with 14 bases separating them. CDR1 is MNHNS, CDR2 SASEGT, per germline. This CDR3 is built from 16 residues. CDR3 DNA sequence: TGTGCCAGCAGTGAAAATGAGGGAGCGAACTACAATGAGCAGTTCTTC. Translation gives CASSENEGANYNEQFF.

Here the CDR3 reads CASSVAPHDEKLFF. In nucleotides, the CDR3 is TGTGCCAGCAGCGTAGCGCCCCATGACGAAAAACTGTTTTTT. The rearrangement joins TRBV9 to TRBJ1-4; unclear D gene. V lost 0 bases and J lost 8, with 11 bases in between. The germline V gene has CDR1 SGDLS and CDR2 YYNGEE. The CDR3 consists of 14 residues.

This sequence joins TRBV10-3 and TRBJ1-2; possibly TRBD1 for D (5 bases). V was clipped by 9 bases and J by 8 bases, with 10 bases between them. Germline V gene data show CDR1 as ENHRY and CDR2 as SYGVKD. The CDR3 is 10 amino acids. CDR3 residues: CAMGESGYTF. The CDR3 DNA follows: TGTGCCATGGGGGAGTCGGGCTACACCTTC.

This sequence joins TRBV28 and TRBJ2-3; TRBD2 might be the D (6 bases). The V and J ends lost 7 bases and 6 bases respectively, with 17 bases between them. This CDR3 spans 14 amino acids. CDR1 is MDHEN, CDR2 SYDVKM, per germline. CDR3 loop: CASTRGARGDTQYF. As DNA, the CDR3 is TGTGCCAGCACGCGTGGAGCCCGGGGGGATACGCAGTATTTT.

V is TRBV27 and J is TRBJ1-5, with a possible D match to TRBD1 (6 bases). This CDR3 spans 15 amino acids. Trimming shortened V by 4 bases and J by 3 bases, and 13 bases separated the two germline ends. Germline CDR1 and CDR2: MNHEY and SMNVEV (reference sequence). The CDR3 DNA sequence: TGTGCCAGCAGTTCCGTCACAGGGCTCAATCAGCCCCAGCATTTT. It encodes CASSSVTGLNQPQHF.

The V call is TRBV7-9, the J call TRBJ2-1; 11 bases match TRBD2. Trimming took 1 base from V and 15 from J; bases not matched to a gene: 5. This CDR3 region has 13 residues. Germline V gene lookup returns CDR1 SEHNR and CDR2 FQNEAQ (reference sequence). The CDR3 coding sequence is TGTGCCAGCAGCTTAGTTCCACTAGCGGGAGCGTTCTTC. As protein: CASSLVPLAGAFF. Combining the CDR3 with reference TRBV7-9 and TRBJ2-1 gives the whole variable domain DTGVSQNPRHKITKRGQNVTFRCDPISEHNRLYWYRQTLGQGPEFLTYFQNEAQLEKSRLLSDRFSAERPKGSFSTLEIQRTEQGDSAMYLCASSLVPLAGAFFGPGTRLTVL.

Turning to this clone: The sample contains more than one DNA sequence encoding this CDR3. V and J are TRBV7-9 and TRBJ1-5; 7 bases agree with TRBD1. Germline V CDR1 and CDR2: SEHNR, FQNEAQ (reference sequence). The CDR3 totals 15 residues. V was clipped by 1 base and J by 2 bases; unmatched bases: 2. CDR3 DNA sequence: TGTGCCAGCAGCTTAGGCACAGGGGGCAATCAGCCCCAGCATTTT. Its protein product is CASSLGTGGNQPQHF.